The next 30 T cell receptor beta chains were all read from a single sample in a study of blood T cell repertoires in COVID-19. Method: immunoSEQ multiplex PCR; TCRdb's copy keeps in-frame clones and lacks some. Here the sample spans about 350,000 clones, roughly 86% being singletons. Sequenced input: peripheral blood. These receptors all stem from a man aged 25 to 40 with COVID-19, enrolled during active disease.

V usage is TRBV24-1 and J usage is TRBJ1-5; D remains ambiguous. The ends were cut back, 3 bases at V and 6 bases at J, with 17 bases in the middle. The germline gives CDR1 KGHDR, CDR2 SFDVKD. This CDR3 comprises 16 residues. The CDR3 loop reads CATSDGRKDSGQPQHF. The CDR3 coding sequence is TGTGCCACCAGTGATGGCCGCAAGGACTCAGGTCAGCCCCAGCATTTT.

CDR3 in amino acids: CASSFSEGTQYF. The CDR3 nucleotides are TGTGCCAGCAGCTTTAGCGAGGGTACGCAGTATTTT. The chain has TRBV7-8 and TRBJ2-3; maybe TRBD2 (5 bases). Deletions cut 3 bases from V and 8 bases from J, with 9 bases between. The CDR3 contains 12 residues. Germline V gene sequence: CDR1 SGHVS, CDR2 FQNEAQ.

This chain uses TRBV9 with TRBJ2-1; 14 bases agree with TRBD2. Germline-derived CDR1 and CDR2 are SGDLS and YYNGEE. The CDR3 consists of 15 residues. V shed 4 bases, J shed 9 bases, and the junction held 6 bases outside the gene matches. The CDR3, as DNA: TGTGCCAGCAGCTGGGGACTAGCGGGAGAGGCTGAGCAGTTCTTC. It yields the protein CASSWGLAGEAEQFF.

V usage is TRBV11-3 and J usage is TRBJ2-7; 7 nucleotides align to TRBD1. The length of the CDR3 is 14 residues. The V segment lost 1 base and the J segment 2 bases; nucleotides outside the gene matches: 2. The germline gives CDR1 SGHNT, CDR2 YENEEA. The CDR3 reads CASSLGDSPYEQYF. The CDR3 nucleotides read TGTGCCAGCAGCTTAGGGGACAGCCCCTACGAGCAGTACTTC.

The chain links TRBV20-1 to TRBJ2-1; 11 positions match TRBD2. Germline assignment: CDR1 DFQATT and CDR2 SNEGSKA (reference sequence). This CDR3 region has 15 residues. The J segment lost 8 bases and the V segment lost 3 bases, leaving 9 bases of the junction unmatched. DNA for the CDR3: TGCAGTGCTAGTTTTAGCGGGGGGGCCGTCCATGAGCAGTTCTTC. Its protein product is CSASFSGGAVHEQFF.

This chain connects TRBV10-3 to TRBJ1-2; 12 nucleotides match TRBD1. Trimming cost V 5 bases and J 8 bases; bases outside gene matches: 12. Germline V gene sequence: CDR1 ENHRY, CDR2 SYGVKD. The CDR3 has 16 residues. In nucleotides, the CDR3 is TGTGCCATCAGTACTCGAACGGGACAGGGGGCTGAGGGCTACACCTTC. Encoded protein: CAISTRTGQGAEGYTF.

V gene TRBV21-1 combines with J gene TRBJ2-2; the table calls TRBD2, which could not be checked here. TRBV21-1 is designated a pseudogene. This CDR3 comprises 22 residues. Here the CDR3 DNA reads TGTGCCAGCAGCAAATTACTTTCTCTTACCGTTAGCCAGCGGGAGGGCCCCGGGGAGCTGTTTTTT. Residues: CASSKLLSLTVSQREGPGELFF.

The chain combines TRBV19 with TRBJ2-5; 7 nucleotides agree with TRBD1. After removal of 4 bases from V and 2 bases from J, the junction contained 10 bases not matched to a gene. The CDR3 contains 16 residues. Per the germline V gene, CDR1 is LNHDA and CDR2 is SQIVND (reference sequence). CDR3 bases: TGTGCCAGTAGTACGACCTTGGACAGGCCTCAAGAGACCCAGTACTTC. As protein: CASSTTLDRPQETQYF.

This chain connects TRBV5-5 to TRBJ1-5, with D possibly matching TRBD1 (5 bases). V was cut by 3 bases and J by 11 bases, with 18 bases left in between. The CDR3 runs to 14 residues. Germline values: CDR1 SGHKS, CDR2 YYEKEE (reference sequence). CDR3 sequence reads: CASSSLPGLTAQHF. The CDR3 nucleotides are TGTGCCAGCAGCTCTCTCCCGGGACTGACGGCCCAGCATTTT.

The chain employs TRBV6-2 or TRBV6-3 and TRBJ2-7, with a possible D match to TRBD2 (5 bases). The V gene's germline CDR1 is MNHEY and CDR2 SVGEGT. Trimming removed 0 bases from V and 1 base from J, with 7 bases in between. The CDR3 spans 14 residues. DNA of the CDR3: TGTGCCAGCAGTTACTCACGGGGTTCCTACGAGCAGTACTTC. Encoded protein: CASSYSRGSYEQYF.

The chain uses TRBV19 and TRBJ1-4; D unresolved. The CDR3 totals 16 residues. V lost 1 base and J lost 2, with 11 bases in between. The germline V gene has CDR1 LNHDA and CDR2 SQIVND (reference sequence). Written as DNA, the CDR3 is TGTGCCAGTAGTATAGTGAGCAGGCGCACTAATGAAAAACTGTTTTTT. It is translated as CASSIVSRRTNEKLFF.

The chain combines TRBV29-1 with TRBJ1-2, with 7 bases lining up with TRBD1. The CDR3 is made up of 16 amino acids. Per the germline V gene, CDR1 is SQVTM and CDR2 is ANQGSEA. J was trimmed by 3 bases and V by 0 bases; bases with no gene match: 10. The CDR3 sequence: CSVEDVSAGGHYGYTF. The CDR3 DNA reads TGCAGCGTTGAAGACGTATCGGCAGGGGGACACTATGGCTACACCTTC.

CDR3 coding DNA: TGTGCCAGCTCGTCTCCCGGGACAGCCCACGAGCAGTACTTC. It yields the protein CASSSPGTAHEQYF. The chain combines TRBV18 with TRBJ2-7; TRBD1 agrees at 7 bases. Germline-derived CDR1 and CDR2 are KGHSH and LQKENI. The CDR3 contains 14 residues. V lost 6 bases to trimming and J lost 5 bases; unmatched junction nucleotides: 10.

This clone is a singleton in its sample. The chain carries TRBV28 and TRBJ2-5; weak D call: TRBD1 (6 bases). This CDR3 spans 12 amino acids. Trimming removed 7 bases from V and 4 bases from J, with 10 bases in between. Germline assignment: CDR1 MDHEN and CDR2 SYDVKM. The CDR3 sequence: CASKEGGETQYF. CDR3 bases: TGTGCCAGCAAGGAAGGGGGAGAGACCCAGTACTTC.

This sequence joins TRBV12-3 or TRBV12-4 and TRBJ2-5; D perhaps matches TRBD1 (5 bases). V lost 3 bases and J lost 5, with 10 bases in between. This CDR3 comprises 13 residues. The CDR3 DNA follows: TGTGCCAGCAGTTTGGCAGGGCTGGAGACCCAGTACTTC. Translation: CASSLAGLETQYF.

DNA of the CDR3: TGTGCCAGTAGAAAAACGAGCTCTGGGGCCAACGTCCTGACTTTC. Translation: CASRKTSSGANVLTF. The rearrangement links TRBV19 to TRBJ2-6, with D uncertain. V dropped 6 bases and J dropped 0 bases, with 9 bases sitting between them. The CDR3 has 15 amino acids. CDR1 and CDR2 (germline): LNHDA, SQIVND (reference sequence).

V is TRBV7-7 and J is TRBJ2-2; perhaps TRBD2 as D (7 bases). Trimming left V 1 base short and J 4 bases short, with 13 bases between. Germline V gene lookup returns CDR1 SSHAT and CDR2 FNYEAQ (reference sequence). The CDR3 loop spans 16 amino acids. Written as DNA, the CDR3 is TGTGCCAGCAGCTTAGTCGGGGGGCGCGGCACCGGGGAGCTGTTTTTT. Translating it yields CASSLVGGRGTGELFF.

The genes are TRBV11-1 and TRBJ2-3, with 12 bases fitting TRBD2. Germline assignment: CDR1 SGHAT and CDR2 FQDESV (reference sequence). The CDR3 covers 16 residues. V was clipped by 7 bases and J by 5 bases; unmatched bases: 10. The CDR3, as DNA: TGTGCCAGCACCCAGAACTCGGGACTAGCGGGAGATACGCAGTATTTT. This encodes CASTQNSGLAGDTQYF.

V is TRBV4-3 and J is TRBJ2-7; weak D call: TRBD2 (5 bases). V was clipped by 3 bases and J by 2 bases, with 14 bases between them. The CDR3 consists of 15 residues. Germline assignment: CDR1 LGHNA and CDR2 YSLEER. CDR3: CASSQGLRAPYEQYF. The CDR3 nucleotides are TGCGCCAGCAGCCAGGGTTTGCGGGCCCCCTACGAGCAGTACTTC.

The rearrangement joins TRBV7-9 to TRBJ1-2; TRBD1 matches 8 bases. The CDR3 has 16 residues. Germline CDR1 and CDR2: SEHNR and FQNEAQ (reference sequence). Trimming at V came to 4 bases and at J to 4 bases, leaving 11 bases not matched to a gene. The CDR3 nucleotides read TGTGCCAGCAGCTCGTACCGGGTGACAGGGGCCTATGGCTACACCTTC. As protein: CASSSYRVTGAYGYTF.

The CDR3 region has the DNA TGTGCCAGCAGTGGGCTGGGGACAGCATTGAACACTGAAGCTTTCTTT. Encoded protein: CASSGLGTALNTEAFF. V is TRBV25-1 and J is TRBJ1-1; 7 bases map to TRBD1. The CDR3 covers 16 residues. V trimming: 4 bases; J trimming: 0 bases; junction bases outside the gene matches: 8. Germline CDR1 and CDR2: MGHDK and SYGVNS.

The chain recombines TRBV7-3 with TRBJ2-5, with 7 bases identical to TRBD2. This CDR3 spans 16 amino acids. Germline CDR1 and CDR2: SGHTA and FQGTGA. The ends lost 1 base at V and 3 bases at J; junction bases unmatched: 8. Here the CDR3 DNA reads TGTGCCAGCAGCTTAAGTGGCGGGAGTGTAAAAGAGACCCAGTACTTC. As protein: CASSLSGGSVKETQYF.

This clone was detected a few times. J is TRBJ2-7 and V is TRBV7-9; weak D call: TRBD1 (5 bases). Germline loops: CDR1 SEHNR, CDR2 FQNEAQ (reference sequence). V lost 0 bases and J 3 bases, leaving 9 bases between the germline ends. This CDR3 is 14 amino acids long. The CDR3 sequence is CASSLAQANYEQYF. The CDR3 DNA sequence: TGTGCCAGCAGCTTAGCACAGGCCAACTACGAGCAGTACTTC.

CDR3 residues: CASSLQGFGQPQHF. The CDR3 DNA sequence: TGTGCCAGCAGCTTACAGGGTTTCGGTCAGCCCCAGCATTTT. V usage is TRBV5-4 and J usage is TRBJ1-5; weak D call: TRBD1 (6 bases). This CDR3 has 14 amino acids. The germline V gene has CDR1 SGHNT and CDR2 YYREEE (reference sequence). The V end lost 2 bases, the J end lost 6 bases, and 12 bases lay between the germline ends. Supplemented by reference TRBV5-4 and TRBJ1-5, the full variable domain reads ETGVTQSPTHLIKTRGQQVTLRCSSQSGHNTVSWYQQALGQGPQFIFQYYREEENGRGNFPPRFSGLQFPNYSSELNVNALELDDSALYLCASSLQGFGQPQHFGDGTRLSIL.

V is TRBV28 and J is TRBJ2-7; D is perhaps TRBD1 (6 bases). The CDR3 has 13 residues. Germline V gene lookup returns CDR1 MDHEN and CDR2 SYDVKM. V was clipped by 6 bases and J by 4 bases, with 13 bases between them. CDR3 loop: CASSFRGYYEQYF. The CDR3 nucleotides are TGTGCCAGCAGCTTCAGGGGTTATTACGAGCAGTACTTC.

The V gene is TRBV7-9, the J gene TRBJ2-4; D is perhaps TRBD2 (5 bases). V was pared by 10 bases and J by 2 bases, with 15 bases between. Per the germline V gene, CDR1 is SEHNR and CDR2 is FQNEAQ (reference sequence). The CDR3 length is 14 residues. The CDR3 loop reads CATREGYSKNIQYF. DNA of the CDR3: TGTGCCACCCGAGAGGGTTATTCCAAAAACATTCAGTACTTC.

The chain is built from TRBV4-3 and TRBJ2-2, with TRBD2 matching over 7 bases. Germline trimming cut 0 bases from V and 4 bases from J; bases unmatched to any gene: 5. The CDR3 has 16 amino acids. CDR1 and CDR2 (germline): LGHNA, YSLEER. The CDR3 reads CASSQEGGEGTGELFF. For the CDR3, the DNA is TGCGCCAGCAGCCAAGAGGGGGGGGAAGGCACCGGGGAGCTGTTTTTT.

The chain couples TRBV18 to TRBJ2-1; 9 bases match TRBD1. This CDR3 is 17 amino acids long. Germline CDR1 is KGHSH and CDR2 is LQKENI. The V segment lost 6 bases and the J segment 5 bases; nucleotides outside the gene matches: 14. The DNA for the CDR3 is TGTGCCAGCTCTACCTTGCGGGACAGGGCGACTAACAATGAGCAGTTCTTC. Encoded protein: CASSTLRDRATNNEQFF. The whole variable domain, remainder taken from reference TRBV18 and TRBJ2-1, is NAGVMQNPRHLVRRRGQEARLRCSPMKGHSHVYWYRQLPEEGLKFMVYLQKENIIDESGMPKERFSAEFPKEGPSILRIQQVVRGDSAAYFCASSTLRDRATNNEQFFGPGTRLTVL.

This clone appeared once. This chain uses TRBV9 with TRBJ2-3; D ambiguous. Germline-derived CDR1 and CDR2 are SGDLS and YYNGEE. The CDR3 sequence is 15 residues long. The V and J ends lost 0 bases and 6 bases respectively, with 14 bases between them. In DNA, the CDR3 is TGTGCCAGCAGCGTAGGAGGATCGAAAGCGGATACGCAGTATTTT. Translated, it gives CASSVGGSKADTQYF.

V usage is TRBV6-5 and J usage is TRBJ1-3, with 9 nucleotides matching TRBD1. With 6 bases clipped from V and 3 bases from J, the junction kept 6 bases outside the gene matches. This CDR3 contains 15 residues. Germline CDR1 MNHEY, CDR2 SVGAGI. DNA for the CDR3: TGTGCCAGCAGCCGACAGGGGGGATATGGAAACACCATATATTTT. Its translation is CASSRQGGYGNTIYF.